What follows are 27 T cell receptor beta chains derived from one specimen sequenced in a study of a mutant IDH1 vaccine in newly diagnosed glioma. As for time point: week 23, last vaccination. One vaccine dose held 300 ug of mutant IDH1 20-mer peptide and came with topical imiquimod. Generated by immunoSEQ multiplex PCR, the TCRdb table keeps only in-frame clones and is missing some. The repertoire holds tens of thousands of clones, with approximately 84% as singletons. No antigen has been identified for these receptors. Material: PBMCs, obtained from a glioma patient whose treatment included an IDH1 peptide vaccine. The receptors here all came from a young man with glioma.

V is TRBV5-4 and J is TRBJ2-1; maybe TRBD1 (5 bases). The CDR3 is 15 residues long. V was cut by 4 bases and J by 4 bases, with 15 bases left in between. Germline-derived CDR1 and CDR2 are SGHNT and YYREEE (reference sequence). The CDR3 spells CASSGGHNIYNEQFF. The CDR3 nucleotides are TGTGCCAGCAGCGGTGGACACAATATTTACAATGAGCAGTTCTTC.

This sequence joins TRBV6-1 and TRBJ2-2, with 8 bases fitting TRBD1. The CDR3 is 15 residues long. CDR1 and CDR2 (germline): MNHNS, SASEGT. V shed 4 bases, J shed 0 bases, and the junction held 1 base outside the gene matches. The CDR3 DNA reads as TGTGCCAGCAGTGTGACAGGGGCGAACACCGGGGAGCTGTTTTTT. This translates into CASSVTGANTGELFF.

The rearrangement uses TRBV18 and TRBJ1-1, with 10 bases that match TRBD1. The CDR3 is made up of 14 amino acids. Germline V gene sequence: CDR1 KGHSH, CDR2 LQKENI. The V segment lost 8 bases and the J segment 4 bases; nucleotides outside the gene matches: 7. This chain's CDR3 is CASDDRGPGTEAFF. CDR3 in DNA: TGTGCCAGCGACGACAGGGGGCCGGGCACTGAAGCTTTCTTT. Filled out from reference TRBV18 and TRBJ1-1, the complete variable domain reads NAGVMQNPRHLVRRRGQEARLRCSPMKGHSHVYWYRQLPEEGLKFMVYLQKENIIDESGMPKERFSAEFPKEGPSILRIQQVVRGDSAAYFCASDDRGPGTEAFFGQGTRLTVV.

In its sample, this clone was seen a few times. CDR3 DNA sequence: TGCGCCAGCAGCCAAGGGACAGGGGAGTTCACTGAAGCTTTCTTT. It specifies CASSQGTGEFTEAFF. The chain is built from TRBV4-3 and TRBJ1-1; 9 bases fit TRBD1. The V segment lost 1 base and the J segment 4 bases; nucleotides outside the gene matches: 4. Germline V gene data show CDR1 as LGHNA and CDR2 as YSLEER. The CDR3 covers 15 residues.

V gene TRBV27 combines with J gene TRBJ2-7; 9 bases match TRBD1. CDR3 size: 13 residues. Unmatched junction bases numbered 2, after V lost 5 bases and J lost 3 bases. Germline lookup yields CDR1 MNHEY and CDR2 SMNVEV (reference sequence). Written as DNA, the CDR3 is TGTGCCAGCAGTCCGGGACAGGGCTACGAGCAGTACTTC. Amino acid sequence: CASSPGQGYEQYF.

The chain is built from TRBV30 and TRBJ2-1; D unresolved. CDR1 and CDR2 from the germline V gene are GTSNPN and SVGIG (reference sequence). Trimming removed 0 bases from V and 7 bases from J, with 4 bases in between. The CDR3 is made up of 11 amino acids. This CDR3 is CAWSVRNEQFF. As DNA, the CDR3 is TGTGCCTGGAGTGTAAGGAATGAGCAGTTCTTC.

The V gene is TRBV11-2, the J gene TRBJ2-1; D uncertain. CDR3 length equals 16 residues. The germline V and J ends were trimmed by 5 bases and 1 base, with 15 bases remaining between them. Germline V gene sequence: CDR1 SGHAT, CDR2 FQNNGV. CDR3 residues: CASSTWKGQSYNEQFF. In nucleotides, the CDR3 is TGTGCCAGCAGCACCTGGAAGGGCCAGTCCTACAATGAGCAGTTCTTC.

This clone is a singleton in its sample. The rearrangement links TRBV28 to TRBJ2-6, with 7 bases lining up with TRBD1. The CDR3 runs 14 residues. CDR1 MDHEN and CDR2 SYDVKM come from the germline V gene. V gave up 6 bases and J gave up 4 bases; unmatched junction bases: 3. The CDR3 nucleotides are TGTGCCAGCAGGGGGACAGAAGGGGCCAACGTCCTGACTTTC. Translated: CASRGTEGANVLTF.

This clone was counted only a few times. The chain carries TRBV9 and TRBJ1-1, with unresolved D. Germline V CDR1 and CDR2: SGDLS, YYNGEE. The CDR3 length is 16 residues. V was clipped by 0 bases and J by 4 bases, with 16 bases between them. The CDR3 is CASSVGIDSFSTEAFF. The CDR3 DNA reads TGTGCCAGCAGCGTAGGCATAGACTCCTTTAGCACTGAAGCTTTCTTT.

The chain has TRBV19 and TRBJ1-1; 10 bases align to TRBD1. The germline V gene has CDR1 LNHDA and CDR2 SQIVND (reference sequence). CDR3 length equals 15 residues. The V and J ends lost 3 bases and 3 bases, in that order; junction bases with no gene match: 4. The CDR3 spells CASSIHGTGDTEAFF. The DNA for the CDR3 is TGTGCCAGTAGTATCCACGGGACAGGGGACACTGAAGCTTTCTTT.

The rearrangement uses TRBV6-6 and TRBJ1-4; 7 bases are shared with TRBD1. V trimming: 5 bases; J trimming: 8 bases; junction bases outside the gene matches: 14. The CDR3 consists of 16 residues. Looked up from germline, CDR1 is MNHNY and CDR2 is SVGAGI (reference sequence). This CDR3 reads CASSTSTGAREEKLFF. CDR3 coding DNA: TGTGCCAGCAGTACCTCAACAGGGGCCAGGGAGGAAAAACTGTTTTTT.

The chain joins TRBV25-1 to TRBJ2-2; no firm D call. The germline V and J ends were trimmed by 7 bases and 2 bases, with 14 bases remaining between them. The CDR3 is made up of 15 amino acids. Germline V lookup: CDR1 MGHDK, CDR2 SYGVNS. The CDR3 DNA reads TGTGCCAGCATGGAGTGGGCATCCAACACCGGGGAGCTGTTTTTT. It specifies CASMEWASNTGELFF.

The gene calls are TRBV27 and TRBJ2-3; no firm D call. This CDR3 is built from 12 residues. V lost 0 bases and J 4 bases, leaving 2 bases between the germline ends. CDR1 is MNHEY, CDR2 SMNVEV, per germline (reference sequence). This CDR3 is CASSLSSDTQYF. The CDR3 nucleotides are TGTGCCAGCAGTTTATCGTCAGATACGCAGTATTTT.

This clone was observed a single time. The V call is TRBV19, the J call TRBJ1-3; no clear D. With 5 bases removed from V and 1 base from J, the gap between germline ends came to 12 bases. The germline V gene encodes CDR1 LNHDA and CDR2 SQIVND (reference sequence). This CDR3 has 15 residues. DNA of the CDR3: TGTGCCAGTAGTCCATACACCGAATCTGGAAACACCATATATTTT. It encodes CASSPYTESGNTIYF.

This chain connects TRBV6-5 to TRBJ2-5; D is possibly TRBD2 (5 bases). Germline V gives CDR1 MNHEY, CDR2 SVGAGI. V gave up 2 bases and J gave up 4 bases, with 14 bases separating them. The CDR3 spans 15 residues. The CDR3 loop is CASSYGSRAGETQYF. The CDR3 coding sequence is TGTGCCAGCAGTTACGGGTCGAGGGCAGGAGAGACCCAGTACTTC.

The chain combines TRBV30 with TRBJ2-7; TRBD2 matches at 7 bases. Looked up from germline, CDR1 is GTSNPN and CDR2 is SVGIG (reference sequence). The V and J ends lost 2 bases and 2 bases, in that order; junction bases with no gene match: 6. The CDR3 spans 14 residues. This CDR3 reads CAWSNVGGAYEQYF. The CDR3 nucleotides read TGTGCCTGGAGTAATGTGGGAGGGGCCTACGAGCAGTACTTC.

The J gene is TRBJ2-1, the V gene TRBV19; D might be TRBD2 (5 bases). The CDR3 has 12 residues. Trimming removed 3 bases from V and 7 bases from J, with 7 bases in between. Germline loops: CDR1 LNHDA, CDR2 SQIVND (reference sequence). This chain's CDR3 is CASSIGVNEQFF. The CDR3 nucleotides are TGTGCCAGTAGTATCGGGGTAAATGAGCAGTTCTTC.

The chain is built from TRBV12-5 and TRBJ1-1; D unresolved. The CDR3 has 12 amino acids. Trimming took 7 bases from V and 3 from J, leaving 9 bases between them. Germline values: CDR1 LGHNT, CDR2 FRNRAP. The CDR3 region has the DNA TGTGCTAGTGCGTTTGACTACACTGAAGCTTTCTTT. Translation gives CASAFDYTEAFF.

The rearrangement uses TRBV27 and TRBJ2-2; 10 bases match TRBD2. Germline CDR1 is MNHEY and CDR2 is SMNVEV (reference sequence). This CDR3 is 18 amino acids long. J lost 3 bases, V lost 0 bases, and 7 bases had no gene match. The DNA of the CDR3 is TGTGCCAGCAGTTTATCTTCCCTAGCGGGAGTTTACACCGGGGAGCTGTTTTTT. Encoded protein: CASSLSSLAGVYTGELFF.

The chain joins TRBV11-3 to TRBJ1-1; D ambiguous. V lost 11 bases and J lost 3, with 10 bases in between. Germline V gives CDR1 SGHNT, CDR2 YENEEA. This CDR3 is 11 amino acids long. CDR3 in DNA: TGTGCCCTCCTACCGGACACTGAAGCTTTCTTT. Its protein product is CALLPDTEAFF. Supplemented by reference TRBV11-3 and TRBJ1-1, the full variable domain reads EAGVVQSPRYKIIEKKQPVAFWCNPISGHNTLYWYLQNLGQGPELLIRYENEEAVDDSQLPKDRFSAERLKGVDSTLKIQPAELGDSAVYLCALLPDTEAFFGQGTRLTVV.

The chain uses TRBV7-2 and TRBJ2-7, with 8 bases identical to TRBD1. CDR3 length equals 15 residues. The V gene end was trimmed by 5 bases and the J gene end by 5 bases; junction bases not matched to a gene: 11. Germline loops: CDR1 SGHTA, CDR2 FQGNSA. In nucleotides, the CDR3 is TGTGCCAGCAGCCCCCTTCAGGGGGCGAGAAACGAGCAGTACTTC. This codes for CASSPLQGARNEQYF.

The V and J genes are TRBV5-4 and TRBJ1-2, with unresolved D. Germline V lookup: CDR1 SGHNT, CDR2 YYREEE (reference sequence). The CDR3 contains 15 residues. V was pared by 4 bases and J by 4 bases, with 17 bases between. CDR3 region: CASSPGVGPSYGYTF. CDR3 nucleotides: TGTGCCAGCAGCCCGGGAGTCGGGCCATCCTATGGCTACACCTTC.

The rearrangement uses TRBV4-3 and TRBJ1-2; D uncertain. Between the trimmed V and J ends, which lost 4 bases and 0 bases, there was a span of 15 bases. Germline CDR1 is LGHNA and CDR2 is YSLEER. The length of the CDR3 is 16 residues. The CDR3 here is CASSPEARLTNYGYTF. CDR3 sequence (DNA): TGCGCCAGCAGCCCGGAGGCCCGGCTGACTAACTATGGCTACACCTTC.

The chain carries TRBV7-9 and TRBJ1-6; 7 bases match TRBD1. The CDR3 is 16 amino acids. Germline V CDR1 and CDR2: SEHNR, FQNEAQ (reference sequence). The ends lost 5 bases at V and 7 bases at J; junction bases unmatched: 11. The CDR3 region has the DNA TGTGCCAGCAGCCCCTGGACAGGAAGAAGGAATTCACCCCTCCACTTT. Protein sequence: CASSPWTGRRNSPLHF.

The chain uses TRBV30 and TRBJ1-4; D unclear. This CDR3 comprises 14 residues. CDR1 and CDR2 (germline): GTSNPN, SVGIG (reference sequence). V gave up 0 bases and J gave up 6 bases, with 11 bases separating them. CDR3 in DNA: TGTGCCTGGAGTGTAAGTGGATGGGATGAAAAACTGTTTTTT. This codes for CAWSVSGWDEKLFF. Variable domain in full (rest from reference TRBV30 and TRBJ1-4): SQTIHQWPATLVQPVGSPLSLECTVEGTSNPNLYWYRQAAGRGLQLLFYSVGIGQISSEVPQNLSASRPQDRQFILSSKKLLLSDSGFYLCAWSVSGWDEKLFFGSGTQLSVL.

The chain is built from TRBV6-1 and TRBJ1-5; 9 bases fit TRBD1. The CDR3 totals 15 residues. The V and J ends lost 6 bases and 2 bases, in that order; junction bases with no gene match: 5. CDR1 and CDR2 from the germline V gene are MNHNS and SASEGT. The CDR3 bases are TGTGCCAGCAGGGTAGACAGGGGGGGCAATCAGCCCCAGCATTTT. The encoded protein is CASRVDRGGNQPQHF.

This sequence joins TRBV7-8 and TRBJ2-6; D is unclear. This CDR3 is 18 amino acids long. Trimming took off 4 bases at V and 0 bases at J, with 16 bases between the two ends. Germline V CDR1 and CDR2: SGHVS, FQNEAQ. The CDR3 reads CASSSRVIGRSGANVLTF. CDR3 coding DNA: TGTGCCAGCAGCTCTAGGGTGATTGGTCGCTCTGGGGCCAACGTCCTGACTTTC.